This is a list of T cell receptor beta chains from one sample in a study of T cell changes during pregnancy in multiple sclerosis. Profiling relied on immunoSEQ multiplex PCR, and the TCRdb table lists in-frame clones only, not all of them. Found here are 70,000 to 85,000 clones, 90% to 95% of them singletons; the top ten hold 2.5% to 3%. Sequencing used peripheral blood, obtained before pregnancy. Receptor source: a female donor with multiple sclerosis, enrolled in a pregnancy study. CDR3s leave out the opening cysteine and the closing phenylalanine or tryptophan.

V gene	J gene	CDR3 length	CDR3 protein
TRBV27	TRBJ1-2	10	ASSSTGTGYT
TRBV28	TRBJ1-5	12	ASSAGQGHQPQH
TRBV5-6	TRBJ2-3	13	ASSFYSIRTDTQY
TRBV15	TRBJ2-7	11	ATSRQGSDEQY
TRBV28	TRBJ2-5	11	ASMVRGLGTQY
TRBV14	TRBJ2-1	16	ASSQERDSRTLYNEQF
TRBV7-9	TRBJ1-5	16	ASSPGGPTIDRFSPQH
TRBV4-1	TRBJ1-5	14	ASSRAQDSYYQPQH
TRBV19	TRBJ2-7	13	ASSIGARTGDEQY
TRBV11-2	TRBJ2-1	14	ASSSYRDRGSNQQF
TRBV15	TRBJ2-5	22	ATSPGLTRDLSREPMTRRETQY
TRBV27	TRBJ2-7	12	ASSSPGQAYEQY
TRBV6-6	TRBJ2-1	12	ASSTSGGYNEQF
TRBV11-3	TRBJ2-7	10	ASSLGTGEQY
TRBV5-6	TRBJ2-7	11	ASSFFDLYEQY
TRBV30	TRBJ1-1	13	AWSKNTGWNTEAF
TRBV2	TRBJ2-5	10	ASSEAGGTQY
TRBV30	TRBJ1-2	11	AWRPQGAGGYT
TRBV7-2	TRBJ2-3	10	ASTYPPDTQY
TRBV27	TRBJ2-1	15	ASSLRTSGSTYNEQF
TRBV9	TRBJ2-7	13	ASSPRGLAINEQY
TRBV27	TRBJ1-1	14	ASSSRTGRMNTEAF
TRBV4-1	TRBJ2-3	16	ASSRLDGTTKSTDTQY
TRBV5-1	TRBJ2-1	13	ASRPGTSGNNEQF
TRBV27	TRBJ2-2	14	ASSPRIGVGTGELF
TRBV6-1	TRBJ1-1	13	ASSEALGMNTEAF
TRBV6-5	TRBJ2-7	12	ASSQSKTGIEQY
TRBV5-1	TRBJ2-1	13	ASSLRPPGGNEQF
TRBV11-1	TRBJ2-5	15	ASSLALSGAVQETQY
TRBV5-1	TRBJ2-7	12	ASSFNQGSYEQY
TRBV6-1	TRBJ2-3	11	ASSTQGLAPQY